The 28 T cell receptor beta chains in this list originate from one sample, sequenced in a study of T cell responses to AZD1222 COVID-19 vaccine. Libraries were prepared by immunoSEQ multiplex PCR; TCRdb keeps only in-frame clonotypes and omits some of them. In the table there are 100,000 to 150,000 clones, 80% to 95% of which are singletons. The sequencing here drew on peripheral blood, taken on day 0 of MenACWY control vaccination. Receptors were obtained from an adult in good health.

This chain joins TRBV3-1 (or the pseudogene TRBV3-2) and TRBJ1-3; D not certain. Germline CDR1 is LGHDT and CDR2 is YNNKEL (reference sequence). V lost 1 base and J 2 bases, leaving 9 bases between the germline ends. CDR3 length equals 15 residues. CDR3 protein: CASSQGPTTGNTIYF. In nucleotides, the CDR3 is TGTGCCAGCAGCCAAGGACCAACAACTGGAAACACCATATATTTT.

Concerning this clone: Other DNA sequences from this sample encode an identical CDR3 as well. CDR3 loop: CASRPTLNQPQHF. The CDR3 coding sequence is TGTGCCAGCAGGCCGACACTGAATCAGCCCCAGCATTTT. The rearrangement joins TRBV28 to TRBJ1-5; D is uncertain. The V end was cut by 6 bases, the J end by 4 bases, with 10 bases between. The CDR3 is made up of 13 amino acids. Germline V CDR1 and CDR2: MDHEN, SYDVKM.

The chain links TRBV5-4 to TRBJ2-7; D remains ambiguous. The V end was cut by 3 bases, the J end by 7 bases, with 14 bases between. The CDR3 runs 13 residues. The germline V gene has CDR1 SGHNT and CDR2 YYREEE (reference sequence). The CDR3 region is CASSSDLEMEQYV. As DNA, the CDR3 is TGTGCCAGCAGCTCCGACTTAGAAATGGAGCAGTACGTC.

V is TRBV27 and J is TRBJ1-6, with no clear D. This CDR3 contains 12 residues. The V gene lost 3 bases and the J gene lost 7 bases, with 4 bases spanning the gap. Germline loops: CDR1 MNHEY, CDR2 SMNVEV (reference sequence). CDR3 in amino acids: CASSFRNSPLHF. The CDR3 region has the DNA TGTGCCAGCAGTTTCCGCAATTCACCCCTCCACTTT.

The rearrangement links TRBV7-6 to TRBJ1-4; the match to TRBD1 covers 7 bases. This CDR3 is built from 15 residues. Trimming took 3 bases from V and 4 from J; bases not matched to a gene: 5. Germline assignment: CDR1 SGHVS and CDR2 FNYEAQ. CDR3 bases: TGTGCCAGCAGCTTGGTCGGGACAGATAATGAAAAACTGTTTTTT. Amino acid sequence: CASSLVGTDNEKLFF.

V usage is TRBV7-3 and J usage is TRBJ2-2, with D hard to call. There are 13 residues in the CDR3. Germline V gene sequence: CDR1 SGHTA, CDR2 FQGTGA. V lost 3 bases to trimming and J lost 1 base, with 3 bases between them. The CDR3 loop reads CASSLKNTGELFF. CDR3 coding DNA: TGTGCCAGCAGCTTGAAGAACACCGGGGAGCTGTTTTTT.

The rearrangement uses TRBV6-5 and TRBJ1-6; the D is unclear. CDR1 and CDR2 from the germline V gene are MNHEY and SVGAGI. V gave up 6 bases and J gave up 7 bases, with 16 bases separating them. The CDR3 loop spans 15 amino acids. CDR3 region: CASRPSLGGNSPLHF. In DNA form, the CDR3 reads TGTGCCAGCAGACCCTCCCTTGGAGGAAATTCACCCCTCCACTTT.

The chain employs TRBV18 and TRBJ2-1; D not certain. The V gene lost 0 bases and the J gene lost 0 bases, with 9 bases spanning the gap. CDR1 and CDR2 from the germline V gene are KGHSH and LQKENI. The CDR3 totals 16 residues. CDR3 in amino acids: CASSPPVYHSYNEQFF. The CDR3 DNA reads TGTGCCAGCTCACCACCGGTCTACCACTCCTACAATGAGCAGTTCTTC.

CDR3 coding DNA: TGCGCCAGCCAAGGGGTCGCCGGACAGCGGAACACCGGGGAGCTGTTTTTT. Protein product: CASQGVAGQRNTGELFF. V and J are TRBV10-1 and TRBJ2-2; a weak D match, TRBD1 (6 bases). V was cut by 8 bases and J by 1 base, with 20 bases left in between. The CDR3 has 17 residues. CDR1 is WNHNN and CDR2 is SYGVQD in the germline V gene (reference sequence).

The J gene is TRBJ2-5, the V gene TRBV2; unclear D gene. CDR1 SNHLY and CDR2 FYNNEI come from the germline V gene. The length of the CDR3 is 14 residues. Trimming removed 1 base from V and 2 bases from J, with 8 bases in between. The CDR3 here is CASSEGLVQETQYF. The CDR3 DNA follows: TGTGCCAGCAGTGAAGGGTTAGTGCAAGAGACCCAGTACTTC.

V is TRBV7-2 and J is TRBJ1-6; unclear D gene. Per the germline V gene, CDR1 is SGHTA and CDR2 is FQGNSA. Trimming shortened V by 6 bases and J by 7 bases, and 10 bases separated the two germline ends. The CDR3 runs to 13 residues. CDR3 DNA sequence: TGTGCCAGCAGGGTCCAGGAGAATTCACCCCTCCACTTT. It codes for CASRVQENSPLHF.

The J gene is TRBJ1-1, the V gene TRBV2; tentatively, D is TRBD1 (5 bases). Trimming shortened V by 2 bases and J by 4 bases, and 5 bases separated the two germline ends. Germline V gives CDR1 SNHLY, CDR2 FYNNEI. This CDR3 comprises 12 residues. The CDR3 nucleotides read TGTGCCAGCAGTGAAAGGGGCACTGAAGCTTTCTTT. This encodes CASSERGTEAFF.

The chain is built from TRBV1 and TRBJ2-3; the table's D call, TRBD2, was not checked against the DNA. TRBV1 is a pseudogene segment. The CDR3 is 21 residues long. As DNA, the CDR3 is TGCACCAGCAGCCAAGTAATCGGGACTAGCGGGACCCTACCTCGCACAGATACGCAGTATTTT. Translated, it gives CTSSQVIGTSGTLPRTDTQYF.

The chain is built from TRBV6-2 or TRBV6-3 and TRBJ1-4; no reliable D call. This CDR3 comprises 14 residues. Per germline, CDR1 MNHEY and CDR2 SVGEGT. V lost 2 bases to trimming and J lost 2 bases, with 6 bases between them. CDR3: CASSYGNTNEKLFF. The CDR3 bases are TGTGCCAGCAGTTACGGGAATACTAATGAAAAACTGTTTTTT.

The chain combines TRBV29-1 with TRBJ2-7; maybe TRBD2 (6 bases). Germline assignment: CDR1 SQVTM and CDR2 ANQGSEA. Trimming removed 5 bases at V and 3 bases at J, with 17 bases between. The CDR3 extends over 14 amino acids. CDR3 bases: TGCAGCGTTTTGTTGTGGCGGGGTGGCTACGAGCAGTACTTC. Translating it yields CSVLLWRGGYEQYF.

The chain uses TRBV29-1 and TRBJ1-1; D may be TRBD1 (5 bases). The CDR3 runs 13 residues. The V gene's germline CDR1 is SQVTM and CDR2 ANQGSEA. Deletions cut 2 bases from V and 5 bases from J, with 12 bases between. The CDR3 region is CSVERLGGTEAFF. CDR3 sequence (DNA): TGCAGCGTTGAAAGGTTGGGGGGGACTGAAGCTTTCTTT. The full variable domain, completed using reference TRBV29-1 and TRBJ1-1, is SAVISQKPSRDICQRGTSLTIQCQVDSQVTMMFWYRQQPGQSLTLIATANQGSEATYESGFVIDKFPISRPNLTFSTLTVSNMSPEDSSIYLCSVERLGGTEAFFGQGTRLTVV.

This chain joins TRBV18 and TRBJ2-2, with no clear D. This CDR3 contains 15 residues. V dropped 3 bases and J dropped 0 bases, with 8 bases sitting between them. Per germline, CDR1 KGHSH and CDR2 LQKENI. This chain's CDR3 is CASSPGQTNTGELFF. CDR3 coding DNA: TGTGCCAGCTCACCCGGGCAGACGAACACCGGGGAGCTGTTTTTT. The full variable domain, in which reference TRBV18 and TRBJ2-2 provide the parts outside the CDR3, is NAGVMQNPRHLVRRRGQEARLRCSPMKGHSHVYWYRQLPEEGLKFMVYLQKENIIDESGMPKERFSAEFPKEGPSILRIQQVVRGDSAAYFCASSPGQTNTGELFFGEGSRLTVL.

The chain uses TRBV5-1 and TRBJ1-6; perhaps TRBD1 as D (5 bases). The germline V gene has CDR1 SGHRS and CDR2 YFSETQ. Trimming removed 3 bases at V and 9 bases at J, with 16 bases between. The length of the CDR3 is 15 residues. CDR3 coding DNA: TGCGCCAGCAGCTCGTGGGGGTCGGTTGGTTCACCCCTCCACTTT. It encodes CASSSWGSVGSPLHF.

V usage is TRBV18 and J usage is TRBJ2-3, with TRBD2 as a possible D gene (5 bases). The CDR3 runs to 13 residues. Per the germline V gene, CDR1 is KGHSH and CDR2 is LQKENI. Trimming removed 3 bases from V and 2 bases from J, with 6 bases in between. The CDR3 loop reads CASSPRATDTQYF. CDR3 DNA: TGTGCCAGCTCACCGAGGGCCACAGATACGCAGTATTTT.

The V gene is TRBV28, the J gene TRBJ2-7, with D perhaps matching TRBD1 (5 bases). Trimming shortened V by 1 base and J by 9 bases, and 10 bases separated the two germline ends. The germline CDR1 and CDR2 sequences are MDHEN and SYDVKM. The CDR3 runs 12 residues. CDR3 sequence: CASSLSLDTQYF. The CDR3 DNA reads as TGTGCCAGCAGTTTATCTTTGGACACGCAGTACTTC.

The V call is TRBV20-1, the J call TRBJ2-7; D possibly matches TRBD1 or TRBD2 (5 bases each). Germline V gene lookup returns CDR1 DFQATT and CDR2 SNEGSKA (reference sequence). Between the trimmed V and J ends, which lost 3 bases and 0 bases, there was a span of 18 bases. This CDR3 has 16 residues. CDR3 nucleotides: TGCAGTGCTAGTCCCTCACCGGGACGGAGCTCCTACGAGCAGTACTTC. It codes for CSASPSPGRSSYEQYF.

V and J are TRBV12-3 or TRBV12-4 and TRBJ2-1; D is ambiguous. The ends were cut back, 2 bases at V and 6 bases at J, with 5 bases in the middle. This CDR3 is 12 amino acids long. This chain's CDR3 is CASSLTLNEQFF. CDR3 in DNA: TGTGCCAGCAGTTTAACCCTCAATGAGCAGTTCTTC.

This clone was detected once. J is TRBJ2-1 and V is TRBV9; 8 nucleotides agree with TRBD1. The ends lost 0 bases at V and 4 bases at J; junction bases unmatched: 3. Germline CDR1 SGDLS, CDR2 YYNGEE. This CDR3 comprises 15 residues. Here the CDR3 reads CASSVGQGAYNEQFF. The CDR3 DNA reads TGTGCCAGCAGCGTAGGGCAGGGGGCTTACAATGAGCAGTTCTTC.

V usage is TRBV2 and J usage is TRBJ1-5; no firm D call. Germline loops: CDR1 SNHLY, CDR2 FYNNEI. This CDR3 is built from 12 residues. V was clipped by 8 bases and J by 3 bases, with 8 bases between them. The CDR3 DNA reads TGTGCCAGCCGTCCGCCCAATCAGCCCCAGCATTTT. Encoded protein: CASRPPNQPQHF.

In its sample, this clone was seen once. V gene TRBV30 combines with J gene TRBJ1-1; D is ambiguous. Trimming took 3 bases from V and 0 from J, leaving 14 bases between them. The CDR3 is made up of 15 amino acids. CDR1 is GTSNPN and CDR2 is SVGIG in the germline V gene (reference sequence). The CDR3 DNA follows: TGTGCCTGGAGATTCCGCAGGCAGGTGAACACTGAAGCTTTCTTT. This sequence encodes CAWRFRRQVNTEAFF.

The rearrangement links TRBV20-1 to TRBJ2-5; no clear D gene. V shed 3 bases and J shed 4 bases, with 6 bases lying between them. This CDR3 has 11 residues. Germline CDR1 reads DFQATT; CDR2 reads SNEGSKA (reference sequence). The CDR3 spells CSASLGETQYF. In DNA form, the CDR3 reads TGCAGTGCTAGCCTGGGAGAGACCCAGTACTTC.

The chain uses TRBV6-5 and TRBJ2-1; 8 positions match TRBD1. Germline CDR1 MNHEY, CDR2 SVGAGI. With 5 bases clipped from V and 6 bases from J, the junction kept 6 bases outside the gene matches. The CDR3 is 14 amino acids. The CDR3 reads CASSKTGVGNEQFF. The CDR3 region has the DNA TGTGCCAGCAGTAAGACAGGGGTAGGCAATGAGCAGTTCTTC.

This clone was seen once. The V and J genes are TRBV6-2 or TRBV6-3 and TRBJ2-5; D ambiguous. V was trimmed by 4 bases and J by 2 bases, leaving 8 bases between them. CDR1 MNHEY and CDR2 SVGEGT come from the germline V gene. CDR3 length: 13 residues. The CDR3 region is CASSSRPQETQYF. The CDR3 DNA is TGTGCCAGCAGTTCCAGACCGCAAGAGACCCAGTACTTC.